In this sample, the clone carrying this T cell receptor (beta chain) is medium-sized. Germline V CDR1 and CDR2: SGHAT, FQNNGV. The CDR3 has 16 residues. V lost 4 bases to trimming and J lost 4 bases; unmatched junction nucleotides: 12. The sample is drawn from a study of blood T cell repertoires in COVID-19. The overall study: The United States, Italy and Spain supplied acute and convalescent COVID-19 samples. The analysed material was cDNA or gDNA that came from T cells, B-cell-depleted T cells, or PBMCs.

In the original workflow: For nucleated cells, counts were estimated from reference gene primer amplification. The table came from immunoSEQ multiplex PCR; TCRdb's copy has only in-frame clones and leaves some out. Clonal size and the V and J genes are those of that table, whereas D and trimming came from the DNA. Among about 160,000 clones listed, around 83% were seen once. This sequence was found in a man aged 45 to 65 with active or convalescent COVID-19. Sequencing was done on a sample of peripheral blood. The chain employs TRBV11-2 and TRBJ2-7; 8 bases fit TRBD2. The CDR3 is CASSSLKRAGVYEQYF. CDR3 nucleotide sequence: TGTGCCAGCAGCTCCCTCAAGCGAGCGGGAGTGTACGAGCAGTACTTC.